These T cell receptor beta chains were read from a single sample in a study of lymphopenia after photon versus proton radiotherapy. Assay used: immunoSEQ multiplex PCR; TCRdb lists only in-frame clones, some missing. The sample shows about 16,000 clones, about nine tenths of them seen only once. The sample consisted of peripheral blood, taken from a patient treated with proton-based radiotherapy. These receptor sequences come from a man between 65 and 85 years old with pancreatic cancer. Each CDR3 is given with its conserved first and last residue. D genes are given only for firm matches. Rows may omit the clone size; those that give it use once, few, many or a size class.

j_gene,len,d_gene,abundance,v_gene,CDR3nt,CDR3aa
TRBJ1-6,17,TRBD1,.,TRBV2,TGTGCCAGCAGGAGGACAGGGGACCTCATTGATAATTCACCCCTCCACTTT,CASRRTGDLIDNSPLHF
TRBJ2-7,14,.,.,TRBV6-6,TGTGCCAGCACCACCGGGACATCCTCCTACGAGCAGTACTTC,CASTTGTSSYEQYF
TRBJ1-1,13,.,.,TRBV5-1,TGCGCCAGCAGCTCTACCGGGAGAACTGAAGCTTTCTTT,CASSSTGRTEAFF
TRBJ2-3,20,TRBD2,.,TRBV27,TGTGCCAGCAGTTTGACGACTAGCGGGGGGGCCACGGGAAGCACAGATACGCAGTATTTT,CASSLTTSGGATGSTDTQYF
TRBJ2-3,17,.,.,TRBV21-1,TGTGCCAGCAGCAAAGGGCCAGGGGGCAGGGGCACAGATACGCAGTATTTT,CASSKGPGGRGTDTQYF
TRBJ2-3,15,TRBD2,.,TRBV7-2,TGTGCCAGCAGCACAACTAGCGGGAACGCAGATACGCAGTATTTT,CASSTTSGNADTQYF
TRBJ2-5,13,.,once,TRBV27,TGTGCCAGCAGTCGCTGGGAAGCGGAGACCCAGTACTTC,CASSRWEAETQYF
TRBJ1-2,15,.,.,TRBV5-8,TGTGCCAGCAGCCCCGTCCATAACCAGATCTATGGCTACACCTTC,CASSPVHNQIYGYTF
TRBJ2-1,14,TRBD2,.,TRBV11-2,TGTGCCAGCCATACTGGCGGGGGGTACAATGAGCAGTTCTTC,CASHTGGGYNEQFF
TRBJ2-7,14,.,few,TRBV18,TGTGCCAGCTCACCACAAGACACCCGGTCCGAGCAGTACTTC,CASSPQDTRSEQYF
TRBJ2-4,15,.,.,TRBV21-1,TGTGCCAGCAGGTCCACTCAGGGGAGCAAAAACATTCAGTACTTC,CASRSTQGSKNIQYF
TRBJ2-5,15,.,.,TRBV6-5,TGTGCCAGCAGTCTCCCCCCGACGGGGGAAGAGACCCAGTACTTC,CASSLPPTGEETQYF
TRBJ2-5,15,TRBD2,.,TRBV9,TGTGCCAGCAGCGTAAGCGGGGCGGACCAAGAGACCCAGTACTTC,CASSVSGADQETQYF
TRBJ2-7,16,.,.,TRBV4-1,TGCGCCAGCAGCCAAGACGTGGGCGTTGTAGTTGACGAGCAGTACTTC,CASSQDVGVVVDEQYF
TRBJ2-5,14,TRBD1,.,TRBV5-1,TGCGCCAGCAGCTTGGGAGGGGGCCGTGAGACCCAGTACTTC,CASSLGGGRETQYF
TRBJ1-5,16,.,.,TRBV6-1,TGTGCCAGCAGTGTATCCACCGGGACAACGAGTCAGCCCCAGCATTTT,CASSVSTGTTSQPQHF
TRBJ2-6,17,.,.,TRBV9,TGTGCCAGCAGCGCCGGCCCCCGGGGCGCTGGGGCCAACGTCCTGACTTTC,CASSAGPRGAGANVLTF
TRBJ1-3,15,TRBD1,.,TRBV7-6,TGTGCCAGCAGCTTGTCCACAGGGGCCGGAAACACCATATATTTT,CASSLSTGAGNTIYF
TRBJ2-3,14,.,.,TRBV7-9,TGTGCCAGCAGCTGGGGACGTAGCACAGATACGCAGTATTTT,CASSWGRSTDTQYF
TRBJ1-2,16,.,once,TRBV10-2,TGCGCCAGCAGTGAGTTTTGGGGCAGGGGTCTTCGGGGCTACACCTTC,CASSEFWGRGLRGYTF
TRBJ1-1,18,.,.,TRBV29-1,TGCAGCGTTAAAGCGAGGGGGACTCAATCGGGTCGGAACACTGAAGCTTTCTTT,CSVKARGTQSGRNTEAFF
TRBJ1-2,16,TRBD1,few,TRBV19,TGTGCCAGTAGTGCGTGGGACAGTTGGAACGTCTATGGCTACACCTTC,CASSAWDSWNVYGYTF
TRBJ2-3,15,.,once,TRBV7-8,TGTGCCAGCAGCTTAGTTGAAAGGAGCACAGATACGCAGTATTTT,CASSLVERSTDTQYF
TRBJ2-5,14,TRBD2,few,TRBV5-1,TGCGCCAGCAGCCCCCCGGGGGGGAAGAGATCCCAGTACTTC,CASSPPGGKRSQYF
TRBJ2-7,14,TRBD1,.,TRBV30,TGTGCCTGGAGTGAACAGGGGTTCTCCTACGAGCAGTACTTC,CAWSEQGFSYEQYF
TRBJ1-1,14,TRBD1,.,TRBV9,TGTGCCAGCAGCCCCCAGGGGGGGATCACTGAAGCTTTCTTT,CASSPQGGITEAFF
TRBJ2-1,15,TRBD1,few,TRBV7-8,TGTGCCAGCAGCCCCGGGCAGGGGGCTATCAATGAGCAGTTCTTC,CASSPGQGAINEQFF
TRBJ1-1,13,.,.,TRBV5-8,TGTGCCAGCAGCTGGACCCGGAACACTGAAGCTTTCTTT,CASSWTRNTEAFF
TRBJ1-1,11,.,.,TRBV6-1,TGTGCCAGCCTAATGAACACTGAAGCTTTCTTT,CASLMNTEAFF
TRBJ1-2,12,.,.,TRBV2,TGTGCCAGCAGGGCCAGGGAATATGGCTACACCTTC,CASRAREYGYTF
TRBJ2-2,14,.,.,TRBV19,TGTGCCAGTAAGAGGACTCCTAACACCGGGGAGCTGTTTTTT,CASKRTPNTGELFF
TRBJ2-5,17,TRBD1,.,TRBV7-8,TGTGCCAGCAGCTTCTATTATGGGACAGGGGTCGAAGAGACCCAGTACTTC,CASSFYYGTGVEETQYF
TRBJ1-2,15,TRBD1,.,TRBV19,TGTGCCAGTAGTACCAACGACAGGGGATACTATGGCTACACCTTC,CASSTNDRGYYGYTF
TRBJ2-1,15,.,.,TRBV18,TGTGCCAGCTCACCACCTGGGCCAGCGGACGGAGAGCAGTTCTTC,CASSPPGPADGEQFF
TRBJ1-1,12,TRBD1,.,TRBV6-5,TGTGCCAGCAGCCGGACAGGGGCTGAAGCTTTCTTT,CASSRTGAEAFF
TRBJ1-5,14,.,.,TRBV7-2,TGTGCCAGCAGCTTAACCGGGAGCAATCAGCCCCAGCATTTT,CASSLTGSNQPQHF
TRBJ2-5,13,TRBD2,.,TRBV11-2,TGTGCCAGCACCGGACTAGTTCAAGAGACCCAGTACTTC,CASTGLVQETQYF
TRBJ2-2,15,.,.,TRBV9,TGTGCCAGCAGCCCCCGACCGGTAGGGACCGGGGAGCTGTTTTTT,CASSPRPVGTGELFF
TRBJ2-5,13,.,.,TRBV7-2,TGTGCCAGCAGCTTAACCCCTCAAGAGACCCAGTACTTC,CASSLTPQETQYF
TRBJ2-1,12,.,.,TRBV11-2,TGTGCCAGCAGCTTAACTAAGAATGAGCAGTTCTTC,CASSLTKNEQFF
TRBJ2-1,10,.,.,TRBV6-1,TGTGCCAGCAATAACAATGAGCAGTTCTTC,CASNNNEQFF
TRBJ2-3,15,.,.,TRBV7-2,TGTGCCAGCAGCTTATCCGCGACTAGACGTGATACGCAGTATTTT,CASSLSATRRDTQYF
TRBJ2-1,14,TRBD2,.,TRBV18,TGTGCCAGCTCACTAGCGGGAGATCGGAATGAGCAGTTCTTC,CASSLAGDRNEQFF
TRBJ2-7,13,.,once,TRBV28,TGTGCCAGCAGTCTCCCCAACACGGAAGAGCAGTACTTC,CASSLPNTEEQYF
TRBJ1-6,15,.,.,TRBV6-1,TGTGCCAGCCGGCCCCCTGTGTCCTATAATTCACCCCTCCACTTT,CASRPPVSYNSPLHF
TRBJ2-1,12,.,.,TRBV15,TGTGCCACCAATACCAGGGGGAGGGAGCAGTTCTTC,CATNTRGREQFF
TRBJ2-1,13,.,.,TRBV2,TGTGCCAGCAGTAGGGACCGTTACAATGAGCAGTTCTTC,CASSRDRYNEQFF